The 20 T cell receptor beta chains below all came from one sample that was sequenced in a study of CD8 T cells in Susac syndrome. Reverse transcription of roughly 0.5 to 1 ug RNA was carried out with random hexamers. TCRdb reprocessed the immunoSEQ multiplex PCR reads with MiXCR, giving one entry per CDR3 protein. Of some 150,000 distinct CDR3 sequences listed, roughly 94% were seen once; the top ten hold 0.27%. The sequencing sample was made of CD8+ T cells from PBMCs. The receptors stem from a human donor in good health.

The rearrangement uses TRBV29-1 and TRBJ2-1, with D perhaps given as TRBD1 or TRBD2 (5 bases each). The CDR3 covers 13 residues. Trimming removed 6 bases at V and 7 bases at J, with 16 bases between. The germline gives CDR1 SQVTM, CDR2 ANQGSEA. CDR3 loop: CSVPGRPLNEQFF. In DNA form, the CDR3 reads TGCAGCGTCCCGGGACGCCCCTTAAATGAGCAGTTCTTC.

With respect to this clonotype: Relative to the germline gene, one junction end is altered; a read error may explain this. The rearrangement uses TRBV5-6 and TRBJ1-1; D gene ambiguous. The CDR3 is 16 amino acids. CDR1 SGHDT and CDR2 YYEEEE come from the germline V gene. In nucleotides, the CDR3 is TGTGCCAGCAGCTTGGCCGGCGGCAGGCGGAACTCTGAAGCTTTCTTT. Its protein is CASSLAGGRRNSEAFF.

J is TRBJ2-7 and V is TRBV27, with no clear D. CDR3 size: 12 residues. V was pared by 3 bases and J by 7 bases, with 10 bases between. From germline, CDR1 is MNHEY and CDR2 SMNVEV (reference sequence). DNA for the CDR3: TGTGCCAGCAGTTTGGACGGGTGGGAGCAGTACTTC. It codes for CASSLDGWEQYF.

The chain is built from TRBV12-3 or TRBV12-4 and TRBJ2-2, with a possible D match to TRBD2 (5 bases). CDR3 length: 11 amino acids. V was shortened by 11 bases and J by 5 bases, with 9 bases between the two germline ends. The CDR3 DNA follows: TGTGCCTCACAGCGGACCGGGGAGCTGTTTTTT. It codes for CASQRTGELFF.

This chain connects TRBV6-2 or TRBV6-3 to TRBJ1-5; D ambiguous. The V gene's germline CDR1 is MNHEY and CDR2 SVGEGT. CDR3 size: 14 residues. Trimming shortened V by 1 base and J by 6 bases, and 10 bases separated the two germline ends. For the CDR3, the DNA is TGTGCCAGCAGTTACTTTGCAGAAGGTCAGCCCCAGCATTTT. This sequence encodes CASSYFAEGQPQHF.

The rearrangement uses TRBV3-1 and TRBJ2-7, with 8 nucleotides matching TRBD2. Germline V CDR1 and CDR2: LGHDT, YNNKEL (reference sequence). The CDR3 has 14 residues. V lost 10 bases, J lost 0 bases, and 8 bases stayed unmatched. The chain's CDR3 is CATSSGLPSYEQYF. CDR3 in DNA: TGTGCCACATCTAGCGGGCTTCCCTCCTACGAGCAGTACTTC.

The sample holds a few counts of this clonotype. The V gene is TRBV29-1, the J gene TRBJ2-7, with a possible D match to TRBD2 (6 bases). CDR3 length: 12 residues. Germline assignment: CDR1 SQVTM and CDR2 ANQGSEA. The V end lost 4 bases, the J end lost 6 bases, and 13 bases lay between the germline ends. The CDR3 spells CSVVVPGSEQYF. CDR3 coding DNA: TGCAGCGTTGTCGTTCCCGGGAGCGAGCAGTACTTC.

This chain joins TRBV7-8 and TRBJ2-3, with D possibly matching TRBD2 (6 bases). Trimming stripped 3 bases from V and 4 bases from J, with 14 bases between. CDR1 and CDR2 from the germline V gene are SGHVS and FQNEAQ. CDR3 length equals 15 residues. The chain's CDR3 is CASSFRGGMADTQYF. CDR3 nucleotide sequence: TGTGCCAGCAGCTTCCGGGGCGGGATGGCAGATACGCAGTATTTT.

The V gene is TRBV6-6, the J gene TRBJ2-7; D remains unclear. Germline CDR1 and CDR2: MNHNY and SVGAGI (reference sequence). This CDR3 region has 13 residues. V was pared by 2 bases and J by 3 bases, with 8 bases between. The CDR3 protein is CASSYPLSYEQYF. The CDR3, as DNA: TGTGCCAGCAGTTACCCCCTTAGCTACGAGCAGTACTTC.

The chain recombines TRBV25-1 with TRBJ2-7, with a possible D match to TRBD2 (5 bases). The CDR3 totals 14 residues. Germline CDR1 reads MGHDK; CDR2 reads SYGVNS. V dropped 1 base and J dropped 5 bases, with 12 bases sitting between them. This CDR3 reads CASSEWALGDEQYF. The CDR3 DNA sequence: TGTGCCAGCAGTGAATGGGCCCTCGGGGACGAGCAGTACTTC.

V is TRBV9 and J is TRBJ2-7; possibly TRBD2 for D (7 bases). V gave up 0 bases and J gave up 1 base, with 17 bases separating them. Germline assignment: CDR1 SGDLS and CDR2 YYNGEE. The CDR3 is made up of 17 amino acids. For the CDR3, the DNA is TGTGCCAGCAGCGTAGAGGGGGGGGGCCCCGAGTCCTACGAGCAGTACTTC. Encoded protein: CASSVEGGGPESYEQYF.

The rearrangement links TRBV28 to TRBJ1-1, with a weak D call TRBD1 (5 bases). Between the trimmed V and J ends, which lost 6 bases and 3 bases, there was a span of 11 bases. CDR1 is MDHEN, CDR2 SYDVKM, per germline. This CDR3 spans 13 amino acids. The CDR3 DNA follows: TGTGCCAGCAGAAGTCAGGGTTACACTGAAGCTTTCTTT. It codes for CASRSQGYTEAFF.

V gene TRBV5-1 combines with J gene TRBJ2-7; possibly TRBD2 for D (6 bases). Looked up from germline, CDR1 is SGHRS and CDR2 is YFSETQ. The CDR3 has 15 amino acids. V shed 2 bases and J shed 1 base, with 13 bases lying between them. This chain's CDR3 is CASSLTPAGSYEQYF. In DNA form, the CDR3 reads TGCGCCAGCAGCTTAACCCCCGCGGGGTCCTACGAGCAGTACTTC.

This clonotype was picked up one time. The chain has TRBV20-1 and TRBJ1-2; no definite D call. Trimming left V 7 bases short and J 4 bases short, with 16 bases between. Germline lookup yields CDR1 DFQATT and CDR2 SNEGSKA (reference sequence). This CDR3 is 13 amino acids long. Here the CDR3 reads CSEMPSGIYGYTF. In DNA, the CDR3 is TGCAGTGAGATGCCGTCGGGGATCTATGGCTACACCTTC.

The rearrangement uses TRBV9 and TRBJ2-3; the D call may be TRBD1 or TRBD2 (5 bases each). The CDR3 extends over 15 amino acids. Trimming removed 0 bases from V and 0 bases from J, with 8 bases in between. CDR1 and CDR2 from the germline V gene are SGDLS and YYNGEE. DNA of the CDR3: TGTGCCAGCAGCGTAGCGGGACGGAGCACAGATACGCAGTATTTT. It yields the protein CASSVAGRSTDTQYF. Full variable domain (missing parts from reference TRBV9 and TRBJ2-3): DSGVTQTPKHLITATGQRVTLRCSPRSGDLSVYWYQQSLDQGLQFLIQYYNGEERAKGNILERFSAQQFPDLHSELNLSSLELGDSALYFCASSVAGRSTDTQYFGPGTRLTVL.

The CDR3 sequence: CASSYSRQGNEQFF. In DNA form, the CDR3 reads TGTGCCAGCAGTTACTCAAGACAGGGAAATGAGCAGTTCTTC. The chain uses TRBV6-5 and TRBJ2-1, with 7 nucleotides matching TRBD1. The CDR3 length is 14 residues. Germline loops: CDR1 MNHEY, CDR2 SVGAGI. The ends lost 0 bases at V and 7 bases at J; junction bases unmatched: 3.

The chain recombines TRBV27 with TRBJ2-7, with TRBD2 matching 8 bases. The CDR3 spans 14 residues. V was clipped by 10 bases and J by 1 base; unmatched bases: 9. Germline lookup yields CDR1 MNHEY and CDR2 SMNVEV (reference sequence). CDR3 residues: CATASSGGSYEQYF. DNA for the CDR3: TGTGCCACCGCCTCCAGCGGGGGTTCCTACGAGCAGTACTTC.

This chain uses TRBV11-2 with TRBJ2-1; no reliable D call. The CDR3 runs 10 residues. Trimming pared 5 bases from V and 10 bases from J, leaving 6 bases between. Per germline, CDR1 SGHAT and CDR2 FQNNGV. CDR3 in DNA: TGTGCCAGCAGCGGCCCAGAGCAGTTCTTC. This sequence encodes CASSGPEQFF.

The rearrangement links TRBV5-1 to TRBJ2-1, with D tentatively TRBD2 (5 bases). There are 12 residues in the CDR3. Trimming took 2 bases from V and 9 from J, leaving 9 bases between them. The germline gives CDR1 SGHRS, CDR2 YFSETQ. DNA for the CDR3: TGCGCCAGCAGCTTACCGGAGGCTGAGCAGTTCTTC. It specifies CASSLPEAEQFF.

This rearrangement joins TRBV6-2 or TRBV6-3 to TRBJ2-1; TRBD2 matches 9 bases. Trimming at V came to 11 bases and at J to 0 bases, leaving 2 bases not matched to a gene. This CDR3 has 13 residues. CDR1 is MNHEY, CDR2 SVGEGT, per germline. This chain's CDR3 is CAGSGSSYNEQFF. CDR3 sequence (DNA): TGTGCCGGTAGCGGGAGCTCCTACAATGAGCAGTTCTTC.